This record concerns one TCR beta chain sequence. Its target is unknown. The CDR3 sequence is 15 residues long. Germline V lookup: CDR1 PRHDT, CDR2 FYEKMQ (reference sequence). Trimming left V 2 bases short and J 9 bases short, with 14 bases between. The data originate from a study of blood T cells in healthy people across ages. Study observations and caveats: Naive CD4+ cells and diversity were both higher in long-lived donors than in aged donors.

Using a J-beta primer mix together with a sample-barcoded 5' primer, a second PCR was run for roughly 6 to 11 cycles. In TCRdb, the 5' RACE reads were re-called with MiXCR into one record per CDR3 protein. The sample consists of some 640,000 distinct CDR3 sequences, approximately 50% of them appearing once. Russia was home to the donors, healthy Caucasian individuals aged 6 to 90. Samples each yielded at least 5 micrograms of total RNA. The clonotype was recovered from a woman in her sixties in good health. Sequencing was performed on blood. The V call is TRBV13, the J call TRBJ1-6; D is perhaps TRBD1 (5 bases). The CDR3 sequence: CASSLLGKQGSPLHF. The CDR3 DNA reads TGTGCCAGCAGCTTACTGGGAAAGCAGGGTTCACCCCTCCACTTT.